This passage covers 13 T cell receptor beta chains from one sample sequenced in a study of shared clonotypes between healthy human individuals. CD45RO-negative CD8 cells positively selected for CCR7 made up the naive population, which excluded terminally differentiated effector memory CD45RA+ cells. Data came from immunoSEQ multiplex PCR; TCRdb stores just in-frame clones and leaves some out. The top ten hold less than 2% of the sample, which has some 2.1 million clones, about 94% seen once. Sequenced: naive CD8+ T cells from PBMCs. The receptor set was obtained from a man younger than 30 in good health. Some clones in this sample may be carry-over from other donors' samples.

The genes are TRBV7-8 and TRBJ2-7; 8 bases map to TRBD1. This CDR3 spans 15 amino acids. CDR1 and CDR2 (germline): SGHVS, FQNEAQ. J lost 5 bases, V lost 0 bases, and 6 bases had no gene match. The CDR3 is CASSLARQGKHEQYF. In DNA, the CDR3 is TGTGCCAGCAGCTTAGCGCGACAGGGGAAACACGAGCAGTACTTC.

As regards this clone: Other DNA variants within this sample encode the same CDR3. The rearrangement joins TRBV4-1 to TRBJ2-7, with 10 bases identical to TRBD2. The CDR3 loop spans 15 amino acids. From germline, CDR1 is MGHRA and CDR2 YSYEKL. The ends lost 3 bases at V and 1 base at J; junction bases unmatched: 3. CDR3 residues: CASSQRTSGSYEQYF. In DNA form, the CDR3 reads TGCGCCAGCAGCCAGCGGACTAGCGGATCCTACGAGCAGTACTTC.

This rearrangement joins TRBV4-1 to TRBJ2-1; 9 bases align to TRBD2. Trimming at V came to 4 bases and at J to 7 bases, leaving 11 bases not matched to a gene. Per germline, CDR1 MGHRA and CDR2 YSYEKL. The CDR3 runs to 16 residues. The CDR3 sequence: CASSLRTSAGGNEQFF. Written as DNA, the CDR3 is TGCGCCAGCAGCCTTCGGACTAGCGCGGGGGGAAATGAGCAGTTCTTC.

This clone is a singleton in its sample. The same CDR3 arises from other DNA sequences in this sample as well. This sequence joins TRBV4-3 and TRBJ2-1; the D gene is possibly TRBD2 (6 bases). The V and J ends lost 0 bases and 3 bases respectively, with 9 bases between them. This CDR3 is built from 15 residues. CDR1 and CDR2 from the germline V gene are LGHNA and YSLEER. CDR3 sequence: CASSQDGGSYNEQFF. In DNA, the CDR3 is TGCGCCAGCAGCCAAGACGGAGGGAGCTACAATGAGCAGTTCTTC.

Comments on this clone: One end of the junction does not line up with germline, which may come from a read error. The chain has TRBV5-6 and TRBJ1-1; 7 bases match TRBD1. The CDR3 has 14 amino acids. Germline V lookup: CDR1 SGHDT, CDR2 YYEEEE. CDR3 in DNA: TGTGCCAGCAGCTTGGGAGGGGGCGGAACTGAAGTTTTCTTT. It yields the protein CASSLGGGGTEVFF.

The chain combines TRBV4-3 with TRBJ2-5; either TRBD1 or TRBD2 may supply D (5 bases each). V lost 3 bases, J lost 5 bases, and 19 bases lay in between. The CDR3 contains 16 residues. CDR1 LGHNA and CDR2 YSLEER come from the germline V gene. The CDR3 reads CASSQSQGELGETQYF. CDR3 sequence (DNA): TGCGCCAGCAGCCAGAGCCAGGGAGAGCTAGGGGAGACCCAGTACTTC.

This clone was seen a single time. CDR3 in DNA: TGTGCCAGCAGCTTAGGATCCTTAGCGGATTTCTACAATGAGCAGTTCTTC. It specifies CASSLGSLADFYNEQFF. The gene calls are TRBV7-6 and TRBJ2-1, with D perhaps TRBD2 (6 bases). The germline V gene has CDR1 SGHVS and CDR2 FNYEAQ. This CDR3 contains 17 residues. Between the trimmed V and J ends, which lost 1 base and 3 bases, there was a span of 16 bases. Full variable domain (missing parts from reference TRBV7-6 and TRBJ2-1): GAGVSQSPRYKVTKRGQDVALRCDPISGHVSLYWYRQALGQGPEFLTYFNYEAQQDKSGLPNDRFSAERPEGSISTLTIQRTEQRDSAMYRCASSLGSLADFYNEQFFGPGTRLTVL.

V and J are TRBV5-1 and TRBJ2-7, with D uncertain. The germline gives CDR1 SGHRS, CDR2 YFSETQ. V was cut by 6 bases and J by 3 bases, with 13 bases left in between. The CDR3 contains 13 residues. This CDR3 reads CASTGSYIYEQYF. DNA for the CDR3: TGCGCCAGCACTGGCAGCTATATCTACGAGCAGTACTTC.

The count of this clone is one. The V and J genes are TRBV29-1 and TRBJ2-3; D not certain. Trimming removed 7 bases at V and 0 bases at J, with 14 bases between. CDR3 size: 14 residues. CDR1 is SQVTM, CDR2 ANQGSEA, per germline. The CDR3 coding sequence is TGCAGCGACGCGGACCCTATTAGCACAGATACGCAGTATTTT. It encodes CSDADPISTDTQYF.

The count of this clone is one. The gene calls are TRBV11-2 and TRBJ1-3; D perhaps matches TRBD1 (6 bases). From germline, CDR1 is SGHAT and CDR2 FQNNGV. The CDR3 is made up of 15 amino acids. V dropped 4 bases and J dropped 0 bases, with 10 bases sitting between them. CDR3 nucleotide sequence: TGTGCCAGCAGCTCGACAGGTCTCTCTGGAAACACCATATATTTT. Translating gives CASSSTGLSGNTIYF.

V usage is TRBV13 and J usage is TRBJ2-4; TRBD2 aligns across 8 bases. J lost 0 bases, V lost 1 base, and 2 bases had no gene match. Germline V lookup: CDR1 PRHDT, CDR2 FYEKMQ (reference sequence). This CDR3 contains 16 residues. The CDR3 DNA reads TGTGCCAGCAGCTTAGCGGGAGGGCTAGCCAAAAACATTCAGTACTTC. Translation: CASSLAGGLAKNIQYF.

Comment on this clone: In the same sample, other DNA sequences code for this CDR3. The V call is TRBV7-8, the J call TRBJ2-7; D uncertain. V was clipped by 5 bases and J by 0 bases, with 5 bases between them. The CDR3 sequence is 12 residues long. CDR1 SGHVS and CDR2 FQNEAQ come from the germline V gene. The CDR3 loop is CASSPSSYEQYF. As DNA, the CDR3 is TGTGCCAGCAGCCCGAGCTCCTACGAGCAGTACTTC. The whole variable domain, filled in from reference TRBV7-8 and TRBJ2-7, reads GAGVSQSPRYKVAKRGQDVALRCDPISGHVSLFWYQQALGQGPEFLTYFQNEAQLDKSGLPSDRFFAERPEGSVSTLKIQRTQQEDSAVYLCASSPSSYEQYFGPGTRLTVT.

In this sample, this clone turned up once. The DNA of the CDR3 is TGTGCCAGCAGTTACATCGGGGTACACACTGAAGCTTTCTTT. Encoded protein: CASSYIGVHTEAFF. The chain is built from TRBV6-5 and TRBJ1-1; no clear D. Per the germline V gene, CDR1 is MNHEY and CDR2 is SVGAGI. V lost 2 bases, J lost 3 bases, and 10 bases lay in between. CDR3 size: 14 residues.